The 16 T cell receptor beta chains reported below all come from one sample, sequenced in a study of T cells after yellow fever vaccination. From the 5' RACE reads, TCRdb called clonotypes with MiXCR, one entry per CDR3 protein. The sample consists of a few hundred thousand distinct CDR3 sequences, roughly 4% of them appearing once. The sample was PBMCs, taken 5 days after the yellow fever booster vaccination. The receptors were gathered from a man in his late teens or twenties who received the YFV17D yellow fever vaccine.

Here the CDR3 reads CASLRGLGYGYTF. CDR3 bases: TGTGCCAGCCTCAGGGGGCTGGGCTATGGCTACACCTTC. The chain joins TRBV19 to TRBJ1-2, with 8 bases aligning to TRBD1. The germline gives CDR1 LNHDA, CDR2 SQIVND (reference sequence). The ends lost 9 bases at V and 4 bases at J; junction bases unmatched: 7. CDR3 size: 13 residues.

This clonotype appeared many times. V is TRBV27 and J is TRBJ2-1, with TRBD2 matching 8 bases. This CDR3 has 15 amino acids. Germline lookup yields CDR1 MNHEY and CDR2 SMNVEV (reference sequence). Trimming removed 2 bases from V and 1 base from J; junction bases left unmatched: 1. The CDR3 DNA reads as TGTGCCAGCAGTTTAGGACTAGCTTCCTACAATGAGCAGTTCTTC. Its protein is CASSLGLASYNEQFF.

The genes are TRBV7-9 and TRBJ1-4; D perhaps matches TRBD1 (5 bases). The V end lost 7 bases, the J end lost 6 bases, and 18 bases lay between the germline ends. The germline CDR1 and CDR2 sequences are SEHNR and FQNEAQ (reference sequence). This CDR3 has 15 residues. This CDR3 is CASTPKFGGDEKLFF. CDR3 DNA: TGTGCCAGCACTCCAAAGTTCGGGGGGGATGAAAAACTGTTTTTT.

The chain joins TRBV4-2 to TRBJ1-1; a weak D match, TRBD1 (6 bases). This CDR3 region has 14 residues. The germline CDR1 and CDR2 sequences are LGHNA and YNFKEQ. V lost 1 base, J lost 11 bases, and 17 bases lay in between. CDR3 region: CASSQADSTLGAFF. The CDR3 DNA reads as TGTGCCAGCAGCCAAGCGGACAGCACCCTGGGGGCTTTCTTT.

This clonotype was counted a few times. This chain connects TRBV4-2 to TRBJ2-3, with 13 bases fitting TRBD2. With 0 bases clipped from V and 2 bases from J, the junction kept 8 bases outside the gene matches. The CDR3 runs to 19 residues. Germline assignment: CDR1 LGHNA and CDR2 YNFKEQ. CDR3 DNA sequence: TGTGCCAGCAGCCAAGAGGGAGGGACTAGCGGGGCCTTCACAGATACGCAGTATTTT. Encoded protein: CASSQEGGTSGAFTDTQYF.

This sequence joins TRBV24-1 and TRBJ1-2, with a weak D call TRBD1 (5 bases). With 3 bases removed from V and 3 bases from J, the gap between germline ends came to 10 bases. The CDR3 is made up of 14 amino acids. The germline gives CDR1 KGHDR, CDR2 SFDVKD. CDR3 in amino acids: CATSDIQGHYGYTF. In DNA, the CDR3 is TGTGCCACCAGTGATATCCAGGGCCACTATGGCTACACCTTC.

This clonotype appeared many times. The J gene is TRBJ2-7, the V gene TRBV20-1, with 8 bases that match TRBD1. The V and J ends lost 5 bases and 3 bases, in that order; junction bases with no gene match: 6. The CDR3 consists of 13 residues. The germline V gene encodes CDR1 DFQATT and CDR2 SNEGSKA (reference sequence). CDR3 residues: CSAGQGRDYEQYF. The CDR3 nucleotides read TGCAGTGCTGGACAGGGACGGGACTACGAGCAGTACTTC.

The chain recombines TRBV4-1 with TRBJ2-7, with a weak D call TRBD2 (6 bases). Germline CDR1 MGHRA, CDR2 YSYEKL. This CDR3 region has 15 residues. V dropped 1 base and J dropped 1 base, with 11 bases sitting between them. CDR3 region: CASSQGPAGSYEQYV. The CDR3 bases are TGCGCCAGCAGCCAAGGCCCCGCGGGGTCCTACGAGCAGTACGTC.

The sample holds many counts of this clonotype. V and J are TRBV7-3 and TRBJ2-3, with D uncertain. CDR3 length equals 13 residues. Germline CDR1 is SGHTA and CDR2 is FQGTGA. The V gene lost 2 bases and the J gene lost 6 bases, with 9 bases spanning the gap. The CDR3 is CASSLYRDDTQYF. CDR3 in DNA: TGTGCCAGCAGCTTATATCGAGACGATACGCAGTATTTT.

The V and J genes are TRBV6-2 or TRBV6-3 and TRBJ2-7; a possible D gene is TRBD1 (5 bases). Looked up from germline, CDR1 is MNHEY and CDR2 is SVGEGT. The CDR3 runs 15 residues. Between the trimmed V and J ends, which lost 4 bases and 3 bases, there was a span of 16 bases. The CDR3 protein is CASSSAPDSLYEQYF. For the CDR3, the DNA is TGTGCCAGCAGTTCCGCCCCCGACAGTCTCTACGAGCAGTACTTC.

In its sample, this clonotype was seen a few times. V is TRBV6-6 and J is TRBJ2-5; tentative D call: TRBD1 (6 bases). Germline assignment: CDR1 MNHNY and CDR2 SVGAGI (reference sequence). Trimming shortened V by 6 bases and J by 0 bases, and 11 bases separated the two germline ends. The CDR3 runs 14 residues. CDR3 DNA sequence: TGTGCCAGCAGGACTACAGGGCACCAAGAGACCCAGTACTTC. It translates to CASRTTGHQETQYF.

J is TRBJ2-2 and V is TRBV5-4; possibly TRBD1 for D (6 bases). The V end lost 4 bases, the J end lost 1 base, and 14 bases lay between the germline ends. The germline CDR1 and CDR2 sequences are SGHNT and YYREEE (reference sequence). This CDR3 region has 16 residues. This CDR3 reads CASSPLPDRNTGELFF. Written as DNA, the CDR3 is TGTGCCAGCAGCCCCTTACCGGACAGGAACACCGGGGAGCTGTTTTTT.

This clonotype was counted a few times. The chain couples TRBV4-2 to TRBJ2-2; 8 bases are a match to TRBD2. The CDR3 is 16 amino acids. V was pared by 2 bases and J by 5 bases, with 7 bases of the junction left unmatched. Germline CDR1 reads LGHNA; CDR2 reads YNFKEQ. The CDR3 bases are TGTGCCAGCAGCCAACGGCCGACTAGCGTTACCGGGGAGCTGTTTTTT. Protein: CASSQRPTSVTGELFF.

Only a few counts were recorded for this clonotype. The V call is TRBV20-1, the J call TRBJ1-6; a weak D match, TRBD1 (6 bases). Per germline, CDR1 DFQATT and CDR2 SNEGSKA (reference sequence). V lost 0 bases and J lost 5, with 11 bases in between. This CDR3 comprises 15 residues. CDR3 sequence: CSARDEDRHNSPLHF. CDR3 bases: TGCAGTGCTAGAGATGAGGACAGACATAATTCACCCCTCCACTTT.

This clonotype has a count of ten or more. This chain links TRBV28 with TRBJ1-2, with 9 bases aligning to TRBD1. The germline V gene encodes CDR1 MDHEN and CDR2 SYDVKM. J was trimmed by 5 bases and V by 4 bases; bases with no gene match: 11. The CDR3 runs to 16 residues. The CDR3 DNA is TGTGCCAGCAGTTCCCCTACGGACAGGGGTGGTTATGGCTACACCTTC. Translating gives CASSSPTDRGGYGYTF.

This clonotype was found a few times. The chain carries TRBV3-1 and TRBJ1-1; D is unresolved. This CDR3 spans 14 amino acids. Germline CDR1 is LGHDT and CDR2 is YNNKEL (reference sequence). Trimming took off 2 bases at V and 6 bases at J, with 13 bases between the two ends. The chain's CDR3 is CASSQTASRSEAFF. CDR3 coding DNA: TGTGCCAGCAGCCAAACCGCGAGTAGGTCTGAAGCTTTCTTT.